This T cell receptor beta chain was sequenced for a study of blood T cell repertoires in COVID-19. Study in general: Samples taken during acute and convalescent COVID-19 were collected in the United States, Italy and Spain. The analysed material was cDNA or gDNA that came from T cells, B-cell-depleted T cells, or PBMCs.

Deletions cut 8 bases from V and 0 bases from J, with 11 bases between. The germline CDR1 and CDR2 sequences are MNHEY and SVGAGI. The CDR3 runs 14 residues. As handled by the study authors: Scientists estimated how many nucleated cells there were by amplifying reference gene primers. Assay used: immunoSEQ multiplex PCR; TCRdb lists only in-frame clones, some missing. The DNA was the basis for D and trimming; V, J and clone size are from that table. The table lists about 260,000 clones, about 80% of them singletons. This chain joins TRBV6-5 and TRBJ2-1, with a possible D match to TRBD1 (6 bases). The TCR sequence derives from a man younger than 45 with acute COVID-19. The specimen sequenced was PBMCs or T cells enriched from blood (not recorded which). The DNA of the CDR3 is TGTGCCAGCCTAGGACAGAGCTCCTACAATGAGCAGTTCTTC. It specifies CASLGQSSYNEQFF.